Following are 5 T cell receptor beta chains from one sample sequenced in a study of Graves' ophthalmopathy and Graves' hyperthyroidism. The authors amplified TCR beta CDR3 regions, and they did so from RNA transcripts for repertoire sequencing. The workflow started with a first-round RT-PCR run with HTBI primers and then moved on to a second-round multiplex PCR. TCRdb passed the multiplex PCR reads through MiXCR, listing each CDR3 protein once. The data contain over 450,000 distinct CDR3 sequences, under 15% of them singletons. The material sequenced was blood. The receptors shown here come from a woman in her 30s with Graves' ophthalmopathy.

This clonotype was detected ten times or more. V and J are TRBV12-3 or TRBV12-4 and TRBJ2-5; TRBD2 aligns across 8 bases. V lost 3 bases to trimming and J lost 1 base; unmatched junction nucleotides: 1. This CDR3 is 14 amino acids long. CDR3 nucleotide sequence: TGTGCCAGCAGTTTGCGGGGGGCCCAAGAGACCCAGTACTTC. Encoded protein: CASSLRGAQETQYF.

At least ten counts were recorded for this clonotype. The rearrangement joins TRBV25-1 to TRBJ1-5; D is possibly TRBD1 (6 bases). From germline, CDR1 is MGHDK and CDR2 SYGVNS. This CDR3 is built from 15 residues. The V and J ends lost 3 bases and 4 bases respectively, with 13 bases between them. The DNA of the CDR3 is TGTGCCAGCAGTGACGCGGGACATCTTAATCAGCCCCAGCATTTT. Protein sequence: CASSDAGHLNQPQHF. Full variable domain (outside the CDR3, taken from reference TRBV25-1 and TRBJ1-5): EADIYQTPRYLVIGTGKKITLECSQTMGHDKMYWYQQDPGMELHLIHYSYGVNSTEKGDLSSESTVSRIRTEHFPLTLESARPSHTSQYLCASSDAGHLNQPQHFGDGTRLSIL.

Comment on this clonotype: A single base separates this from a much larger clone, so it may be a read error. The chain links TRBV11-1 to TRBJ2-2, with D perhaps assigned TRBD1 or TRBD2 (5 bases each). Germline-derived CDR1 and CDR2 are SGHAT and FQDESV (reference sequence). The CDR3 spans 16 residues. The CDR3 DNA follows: TGTGCCAGCAGCCACGGTGGGGCAGAGAACACCGGGGAGCTGTGTTTT. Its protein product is CASSHGGAENTGELCF. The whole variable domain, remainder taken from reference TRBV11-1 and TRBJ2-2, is EAEVAQSPRYKITEKSQAVAFWCDPISGHATLYWYRQILGQGPELLVQFQDESVVDDSQLPKDRFSAERLKGVDSTLKIQPAELGDSAMYLCASSHGGAENTGELCFGEGSRLTVL.

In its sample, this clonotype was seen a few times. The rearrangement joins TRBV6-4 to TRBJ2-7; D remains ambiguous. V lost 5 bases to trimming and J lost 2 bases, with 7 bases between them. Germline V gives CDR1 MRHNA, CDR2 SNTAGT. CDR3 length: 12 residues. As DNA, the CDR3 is TGTGCCAGCAGTCAATTCCCCTACGAGCAGTACTTC. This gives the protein CASSQFPYEQYF.

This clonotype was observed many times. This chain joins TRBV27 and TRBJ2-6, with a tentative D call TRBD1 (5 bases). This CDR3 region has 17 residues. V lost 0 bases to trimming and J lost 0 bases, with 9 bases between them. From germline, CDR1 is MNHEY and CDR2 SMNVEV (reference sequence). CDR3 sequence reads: CASSLSATVSGANVLTF. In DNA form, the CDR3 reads TGTGCCAGCAGTTTATCGGCGACAGTCTCTGGGGCCAACGTCCTGACTTTC.